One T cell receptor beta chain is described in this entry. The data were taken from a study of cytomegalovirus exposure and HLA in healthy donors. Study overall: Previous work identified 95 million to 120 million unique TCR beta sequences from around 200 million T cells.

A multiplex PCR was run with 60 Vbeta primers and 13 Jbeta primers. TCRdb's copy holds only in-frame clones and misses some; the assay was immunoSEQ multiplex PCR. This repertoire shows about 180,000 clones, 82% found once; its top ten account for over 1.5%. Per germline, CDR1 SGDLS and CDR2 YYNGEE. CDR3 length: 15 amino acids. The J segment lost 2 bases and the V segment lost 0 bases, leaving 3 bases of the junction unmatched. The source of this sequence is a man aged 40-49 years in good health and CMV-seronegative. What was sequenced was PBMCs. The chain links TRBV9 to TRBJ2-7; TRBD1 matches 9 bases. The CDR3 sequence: CASSVAWTGAYEQYF. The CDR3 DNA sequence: TGTGCCAGCAGCGTAGCGTGGACAGGGGCCTACGAGCAGTACTTC.